These 12 T cell receptor beta chains came from one sample sequenced in a study of T cells in Graves' hyperthyroidism and ophthalmopathy. RNA transcripts served as the template for amplifying TCR beta CDR3 regions. A first-round RT-PCR of the TCR CDR3 used the HTBI primer set. TCRdb processed the multiplex PCR reads anew with MiXCR; each CDR3 protein has one entry. The sample consists of approximately 600,000 distinct CDR3 sequences, 15% to 20% of them appearing once. The sequencing input was blood. The receptors were sampled from a woman in her 30s with Graves' hyperthyroidism.

The chain joins TRBV6-1 to TRBJ2-7; D is unresolved. V was cut by 2 bases and J by 4 bases, with 12 bases left in between. The CDR3 contains 14 residues. The V gene's germline CDR1 is MNHNS and CDR2 SASEGT. The CDR3 spells CASSEISGIYEQYF. The CDR3 nucleotides are TGTGCCAGCAGTGAAATTTCGGGTATATACGAGCAGTACTTC.

The CDR3 spells CASSFSLRQLQETQYF. CDR3 bases: TGCGCCAGCAGCTTCTCCTTACGACAGTTACAAGAGACCCAGTACTTC. The rearrangement uses TRBV5-1 and TRBJ2-5; maybe TRBD1 (5 bases). The V gene's germline CDR1 is SGHRS and CDR2 YFSETQ. The V and J ends lost 2 bases and 2 bases respectively, with 16 bases between them. CDR3 length: 16 amino acids.

V usage is TRBV9 and J usage is TRBJ2-7, with 7 bases fitting TRBD2. The CDR3 totals 15 residues. V lost 0 bases, J lost 2 bases, and 5 bases stayed unmatched. The germline gives CDR1 SGDLS, CDR2 YYNGEE. CDR3 nucleotides: TGTGCCAGCAGCGTAGAGGCTAGCGGCGCCTACGAGCAGTACTTC. It is translated as CASSVEASGAYEQYF. The complete variable domain, with remaining parts taken from reference TRBV9 and TRBJ2-7, reads DSGVTQTPKHLITATGQRVTLRCSPRSGDLSVYWYQQSLDQGLQFLIQYYNGEERAKGNILERFSAQQFPDLHSELNLSSLELGDSALYFCASSVEASGAYEQYFGPGTRLTVT.

This clonotype was seen at least ten times. The chain carries TRBV3-1 and TRBJ2-7, with 7 positions matching TRBD2. The V segment lost 3 bases and the J segment 3 bases; nucleotides outside the gene matches: 11. This CDR3 region has 16 residues. Germline values: CDR1 LGHDT, CDR2 YNNKEL (reference sequence). The CDR3 coding sequence is TGTGCCAGCAGCCACAAGGGGAGGGGTTCAAGCTACGAGCAGTACTTC. It specifies CASSHKGRGSSYEQYF.

The V call is TRBV30, the J call TRBJ2-7; TRBD2 aligns across 8 bases. Per the germline V gene, CDR1 is GTSNPN and CDR2 is SVGIG (reference sequence). J gave up 5 bases and V 2 bases, and 8 bases lay outside the gene matches. The CDR3 length is 14 residues. CDR3 nucleotide sequence: TGTGCCTGGAGTCCCGGTGCGGGGGGCAACGAGCAGTACTTC. It translates to CAWSPGAGGNEQYF.

This clonotype was seen only a few times. The V call is TRBV20-1, the J call TRBJ1-5; TRBD1 matches at 9 bases. Trimming cost V 6 bases and J 5 bases; bases outside gene matches: 8. CDR3 length: 14 amino acids. Germline V gene data show CDR1 as DFQATT and CDR2 as SNEGSKA (reference sequence). The CDR3 loop is CSAPTGGDDQPQHF. In DNA, the CDR3 is TGCAGTGCCCCGACAGGGGGTGATGATCAGCCCCAGCATTTT.

This clonotype was seen many times. The chain is built from TRBV28 and TRBJ2-5; no definite D call. This CDR3 has 16 residues. The V end was cut by 4 bases, the J end by 0 bases, with 15 bases between. Germline V gives CDR1 MDHEN, CDR2 SYDVKM. The CDR3 spells CASSSASGSDQETQYF. CDR3 nucleotides: TGTGCCAGCAGTTCGGCTTCCGGGTCCGACCAAGAGACCCAGTACTTC.

This clonotype was counted many times. V usage is TRBV28 and J usage is TRBJ1-2; the D gene is possibly TRBD1 (5 bases). This CDR3 contains 13 residues. Trimming cost V 2 bases and J 7 bases, with 11 bases left between them. Germline V gene data show CDR1 as MDHEN and CDR2 as SYDVKM. CDR3 DNA sequence: TGTGCCAGCAGTTTAGGGCAGGGAGCTGGCTACACCTTC. As protein: CASSLGQGAGYTF.

The chain carries TRBV7-2 and TRBJ2-3; TRBD2 agrees at 11 bases. This CDR3 has 17 amino acids. Germline V lookup: CDR1 SGHTA, CDR2 FQGNSA. Unmatched junction bases numbered 9, after V lost 6 bases and J lost 1 base. In DNA form, the CDR3 reads TGTGCCAGCAGAGACGGGCTAGCGGGAGGACGCACAGATACGCAGTATTTT. This translates into CASRDGLAGGRTDTQYF.

Ten or more counts support this clonotype. The V and J genes are TRBV10-1 and TRBJ1-1; D uncertain. The CDR3 contains 13 residues. Germline CDR1 and CDR2: WNHNN and SYGVQD (reference sequence). The V gene lost 2 bases and the J gene lost 4 bases, with 8 bases spanning the gap. The CDR3 sequence is CASSEDEGTEAFF. The CDR3, as DNA: TGCGCCAGCAGTGAGGACGAGGGCACTGAAGCTTTCTTT.

This clonotype came up many times. This chain connects TRBV9 to TRBJ1-1, with 8 bases identical to TRBD1. This CDR3 is 15 amino acids long. V dropped 7 bases and J dropped 3; count of bases not matched to a gene: 11. CDR1 is SGDLS, CDR2 YYNGEE, per germline. The CDR3 reads CASGETGVLDTEAFF. In DNA form, the CDR3 reads TGTGCCAGCGGGGAGACAGGGGTCCTCGACACTGAAGCTTTCTTT.

This clonotype was counted between two and nine times. The CDR3 sequence is CASSLERARSNQPQHF. The CDR3 region has the DNA TGTGCCAGCAGCTTAGAACGGGCAAGAAGTAATCAGCCCCAGCATTTT. V gene TRBV7-8 combines with J gene TRBJ1-5; unclear D gene. In germline, CDR1 is SGHVS, CDR2 FQNEAQ. V was shortened by 1 base and J by 4 bases, with 14 bases between the two germline ends. There are 16 residues in the CDR3.